This note documents a single T cell receptor (beta chain) sequence. Its target is not known. This record comes from a study of CD8 T cells in Susac syndrome. Study outcomes and limitations: The number of individuals included in the study's TCR sequencing and HLA analysis was acknowledged as relatively small.

Random-hexamer reverse transcription was applied to about 0.5 to 1 ug RNA. TCRdb redid the calling of the immunoSEQ multiplex PCR reads with MiXCR, one entry per CDR3 protein. This table has 100,000 to 150,000 distinct CDR3 sequences, around 94% appearing once. The receptor's source is a human donor in good health. The sequenced sample consisted of CD4+ T cells from PBMCs.

The CDR3 loop is CASSYSVGPGLAGVWTFF. CDR3 nucleotide sequence: TGTGCCAGCAGTTACTCGGTCGGACCGGGACTAGCGGGAGTATGGACGTTCTTC. The rearrangement joins TRBV6-2 or TRBV6-3 to TRBJ2-1; TRBD2 matches 14 bases. V was pared by 0 bases and J by 15 bases, with 16 bases of the junction left unmatched. This CDR3 has 18 residues. Per the germline V gene, CDR1 is MNHEY and CDR2 is SVGEGT.